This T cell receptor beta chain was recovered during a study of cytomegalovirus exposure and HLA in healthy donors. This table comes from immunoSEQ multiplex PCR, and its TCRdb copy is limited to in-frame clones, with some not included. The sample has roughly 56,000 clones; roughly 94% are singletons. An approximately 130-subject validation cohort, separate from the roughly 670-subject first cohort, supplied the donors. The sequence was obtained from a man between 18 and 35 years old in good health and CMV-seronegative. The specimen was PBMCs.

CDR3 DNA sequence: TGTGCCAGCATCCGGGACAGGGGATCTTTCTCCTACAATGAGCAGTTCTTC. Its translation is CASIRDRGSFSYNEQFF. The V gene is TRBV5-6, the J gene TRBJ2-1; 10 positions match TRBD1. The CDR3 consists of 17 residues. V shed 6 bases and J 0 bases; nucleotides not matched to a gene: 9. Germline V gives CDR1 SGHDT, CDR2 YYEEEE.